This T cell receptor beta chain was obtained from a study of cytomegalovirus exposure and HLA in healthy donors (dated by TCRdb to the late 2010s). Study-level background: A later analysis indicated that the 120 or so validation repertoires were generated on the platform also employed for the roughly 650 repertoires of the first cohort. The study aimed to test whether signatures of past pathogen exposure could be identified by cataloging public T cell receptors. In addition to the first cohort of roughly 670 subjects, a separate validation cohort of 120 different subjects was used. To predict cytomegalovirus infection status, the study combined high-throughput TCR immunosequencing, statistical association of individual TCRs with disease status, and machine learning. Overall results and qualifications from the work: The authors suggested that the approach could potentially be extended to other disease states and immunological phenotypes. In the study, around 160 TCR beta chains were listed as associated with cytomegalovirus. In both the original and validation cohorts, the classifier was reported to diagnose cytomegalovirus status with high specificity and sensitivity. Most TCR sequences were observed very rarely across donors, whereas some public TCRs were present in many individuals. A few of the identified cytomegalovirus-associated TCR beta chains were confirmed in vitro to be specific for cytomegalovirus antigens. A later analysis found that TCRs clustered in the first cohort also tended to co-occur in the roughly 120 validation repertoires, with just under 95% of cluster scores above 0. The validation cohort had no HLA typing available for a later analysis, so co-occurrence within that cohort was assessed over all 130 or so repertoires.

About this clone itself: It has no known antigen specificity. Per-nucleotide qualities are absent, and no much larger clonotype sits a single base away.

The junction shows trimming of 0 bases on V and 9 bases on J, plus 12 bases between the germline ends. CDR1 and CDR2, per the germline V gene (reference sequence), are GTSNPN and SVGIG. CDR3 length: 13 amino acids, cysteine to phenylalanine. CDR3 DNA is the only sequence kept; it has 39 bases, read in frame from the first base. Separate from the approximately 700-subject first cohort, the validation cohort of 120 subjects was the group to which the donors belonged. Library method: the immunoSEQ multiplex PCR assay. The original pipeline was this. A statistical classification framework was developed to diagnose cytomegalovirus status using the catalog of TCR beta chain sequences. TCRdb's version of the immuneACCESS table is confined to in-frame rearrangements and falls short of the full clone set. An unresolved V gene accounts for under half of the shortfall where checked; the remainder is of unknown origin. That table gives V, J and clone size, and the DNA gave D and trimming. A total of some 150,000 clones appear in this sample, about 86% of them only once. Clones ranked in the top ten supply approximately 20% of the sample.

This sequence was found in a man in his late teens or twenties in good health and CMV-seropositive. Sequencing used PBMCs. The chain is assembled from TRBV30 and TRBJ1-5, with the D gene not confidently named. The DNA sequence is TGTGCCTGGAGTGTAGCGCAGGCGGGGCCCCAGCATTTT. This sequence encodes CAWSVAQAGPQHF.